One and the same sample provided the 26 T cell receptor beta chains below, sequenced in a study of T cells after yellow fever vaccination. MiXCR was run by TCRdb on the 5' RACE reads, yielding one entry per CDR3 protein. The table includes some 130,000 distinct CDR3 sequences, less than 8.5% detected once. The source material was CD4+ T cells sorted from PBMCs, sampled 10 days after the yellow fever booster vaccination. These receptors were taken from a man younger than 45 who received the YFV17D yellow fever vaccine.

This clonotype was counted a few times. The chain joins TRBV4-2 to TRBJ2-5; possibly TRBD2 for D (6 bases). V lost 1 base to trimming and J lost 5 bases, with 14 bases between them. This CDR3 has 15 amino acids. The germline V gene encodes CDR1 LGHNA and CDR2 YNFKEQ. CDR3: CASSQAPWEEETQYF. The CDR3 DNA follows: TGTGCCAGCAGCCAAGCCCCCTGGGAGGAGGAGACCCAGTACTTC.

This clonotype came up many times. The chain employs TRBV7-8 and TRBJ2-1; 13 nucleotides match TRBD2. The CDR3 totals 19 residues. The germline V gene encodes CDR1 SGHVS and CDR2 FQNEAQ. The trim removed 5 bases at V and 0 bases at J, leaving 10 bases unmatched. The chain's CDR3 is CASSRSGLAGVLSYNEQFF. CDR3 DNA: TGTGCCAGCAGCCGAAGTGGACTAGCGGGAGTCCTCTCCTACAATGAGCAGTTCTTC.

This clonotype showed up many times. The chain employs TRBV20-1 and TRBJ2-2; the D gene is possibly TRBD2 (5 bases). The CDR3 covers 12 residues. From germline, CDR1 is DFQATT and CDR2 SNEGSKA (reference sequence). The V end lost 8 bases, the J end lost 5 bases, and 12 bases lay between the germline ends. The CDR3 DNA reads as TGCAGTCTTGGAAGGGAGACCGGGGAGCTGTTTTTT. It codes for CSLGRETGELFF.

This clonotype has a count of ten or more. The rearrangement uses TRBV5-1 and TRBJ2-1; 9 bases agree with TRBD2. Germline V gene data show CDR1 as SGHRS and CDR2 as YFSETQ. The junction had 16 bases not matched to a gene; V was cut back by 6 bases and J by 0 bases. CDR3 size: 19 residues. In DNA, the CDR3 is TGCGCCAGCAACCTCAGGGGAGCTAGCGGGACCAGCTCCTACAATGAGCAGTTCTTC. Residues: CASNLRGASGTSSYNEQFF.

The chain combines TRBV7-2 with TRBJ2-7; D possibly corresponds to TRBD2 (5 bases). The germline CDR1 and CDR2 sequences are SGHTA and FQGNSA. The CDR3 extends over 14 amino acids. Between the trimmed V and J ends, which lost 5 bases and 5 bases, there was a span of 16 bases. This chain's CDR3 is CASSPRRGTNEQYF. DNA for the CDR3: TGTGCCAGCAGCCCGAGACGGGGAACGAACGAGCAGTACTTC.

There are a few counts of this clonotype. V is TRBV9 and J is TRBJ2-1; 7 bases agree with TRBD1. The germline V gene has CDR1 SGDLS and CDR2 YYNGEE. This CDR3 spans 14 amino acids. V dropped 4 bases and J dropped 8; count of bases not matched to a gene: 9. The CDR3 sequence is CASSTRGQSDEQFF. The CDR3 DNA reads TGTGCCAGCAGCACCCGGGGACAGTCCGATGAGCAGTTCTTC. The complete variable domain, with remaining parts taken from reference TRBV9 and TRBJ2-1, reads DSGVTQTPKHLITATGQRVTLRCSPRSGDLSVYWYQQSLDQGLQFLIQYYNGEERAKGNILERFSAQQFPDLHSELNLSSLELGDSALYFCASSTRGQSDEQFFGPGTRLTVL.

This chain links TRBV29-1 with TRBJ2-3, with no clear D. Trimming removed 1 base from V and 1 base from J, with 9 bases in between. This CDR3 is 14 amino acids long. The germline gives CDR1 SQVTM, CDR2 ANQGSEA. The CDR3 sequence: CSVEAQRRTDTQYF. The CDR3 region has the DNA TGCAGCGTTGAAGCTCAGAGACGCACAGATACGCAGTATTTT.

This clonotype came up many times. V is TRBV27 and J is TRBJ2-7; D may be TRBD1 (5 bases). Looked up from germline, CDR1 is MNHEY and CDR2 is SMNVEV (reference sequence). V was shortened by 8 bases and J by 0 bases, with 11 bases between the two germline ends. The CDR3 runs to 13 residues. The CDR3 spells CASGRTRSYEQYF. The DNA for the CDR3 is TGTGCCAGCGGTCGGACACGCTCCTACGAGCAGTACTTC.

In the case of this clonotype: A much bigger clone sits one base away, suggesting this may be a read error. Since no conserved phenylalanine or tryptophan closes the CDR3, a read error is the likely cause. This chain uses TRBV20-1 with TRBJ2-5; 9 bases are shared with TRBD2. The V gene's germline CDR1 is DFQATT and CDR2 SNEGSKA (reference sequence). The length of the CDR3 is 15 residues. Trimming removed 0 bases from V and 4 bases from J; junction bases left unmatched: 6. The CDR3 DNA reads TGCAGTGCTAGAGATCGCGGGGGGGTGGGAGAGACCCAGTACTAC. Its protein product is CSARDRGGVGETQYY.

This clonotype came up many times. CDR3: CSARDSTGGLPLHF. In DNA form, the CDR3 reads TGCAGTGCTAGAGATTCAACAGGGGGCCTACCCCTCCACTTT. This chain uses TRBV20-1 with TRBJ1-6; 9 bases are shared with TRBD1. The CDR3 runs 14 residues. J lost 12 bases, V lost 0 bases, and 6 bases had no gene match. Germline V lookup: CDR1 DFQATT, CDR2 SNEGSKA (reference sequence).

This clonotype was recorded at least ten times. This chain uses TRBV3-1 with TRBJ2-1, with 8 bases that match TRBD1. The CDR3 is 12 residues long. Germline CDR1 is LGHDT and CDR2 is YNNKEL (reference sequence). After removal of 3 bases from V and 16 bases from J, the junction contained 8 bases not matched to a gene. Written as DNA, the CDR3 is TGTGCCAGCAGCCAGGTGGGACAGGCCACCTTCTTC. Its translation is CASSQVGQATFF.

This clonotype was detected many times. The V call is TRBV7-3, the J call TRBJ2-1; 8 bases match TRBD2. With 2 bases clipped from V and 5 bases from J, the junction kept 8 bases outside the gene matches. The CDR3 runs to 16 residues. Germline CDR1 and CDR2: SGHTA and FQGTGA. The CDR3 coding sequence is TGTGCCAGCAGCTTATTGAGACTAGCGAGTCACAATGAGCAGTTCTTC. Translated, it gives CASSLLRLASHNEQFF.

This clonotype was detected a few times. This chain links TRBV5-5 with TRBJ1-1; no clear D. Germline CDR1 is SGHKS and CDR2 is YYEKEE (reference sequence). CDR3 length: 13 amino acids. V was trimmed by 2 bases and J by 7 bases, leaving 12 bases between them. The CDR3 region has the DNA TGTGCCAGCAGCTTTGTGCCTGAGGGTGAAGCTTTCTTT. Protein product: CASSFVPEGEAFF.

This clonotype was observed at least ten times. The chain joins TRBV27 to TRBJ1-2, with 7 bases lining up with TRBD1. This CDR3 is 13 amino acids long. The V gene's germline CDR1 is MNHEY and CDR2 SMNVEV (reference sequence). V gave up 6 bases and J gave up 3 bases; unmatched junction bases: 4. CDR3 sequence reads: CASSPQGDYGYTF. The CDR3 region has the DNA TGTGCCAGCAGCCCTCAGGGGGACTATGGCTACACCTTC.

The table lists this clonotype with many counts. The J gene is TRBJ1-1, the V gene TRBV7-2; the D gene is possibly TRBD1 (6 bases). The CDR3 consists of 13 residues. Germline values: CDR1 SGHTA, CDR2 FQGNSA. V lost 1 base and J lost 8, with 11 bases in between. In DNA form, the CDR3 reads TGTGCCAGCAGCTTAGTCGCAGGGGTCGAAGCTTTCTTT. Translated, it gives CASSLVAGVEAFF.

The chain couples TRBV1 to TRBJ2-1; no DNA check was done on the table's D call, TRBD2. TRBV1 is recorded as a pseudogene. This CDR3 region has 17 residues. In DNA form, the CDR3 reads TGCACCAGCAGCCAAGTCAGAGCGGCAAACCTGAACAATGAGCAGTTCTTC. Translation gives CTSSQVRAANLNNEQFF.

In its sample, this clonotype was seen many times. The CDR3 reads CSAYDPTGNEQFF. Written as DNA, the CDR3 is TGCAGTGCTTATGACCCTACCGGCAATGAGCAGTTCTTC. The chain is built from TRBV20-1 and TRBJ2-1; D gene uncertain. Trimming took 5 bases from V and 6 from J, leaving 14 bases between them. CDR1 is DFQATT and CDR2 is SNEGSKA in the germline V gene (reference sequence). This CDR3 has 13 amino acids.

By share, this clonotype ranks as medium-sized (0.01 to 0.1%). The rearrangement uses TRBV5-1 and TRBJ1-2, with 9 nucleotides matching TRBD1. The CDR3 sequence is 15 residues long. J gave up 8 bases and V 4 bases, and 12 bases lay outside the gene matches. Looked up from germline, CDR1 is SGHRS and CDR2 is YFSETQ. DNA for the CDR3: TGCGCCAGCAGCCGTCCCGGGACAGGGATCATCGGCTACACCTTC. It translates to CASSRPGTGIIGYTF.

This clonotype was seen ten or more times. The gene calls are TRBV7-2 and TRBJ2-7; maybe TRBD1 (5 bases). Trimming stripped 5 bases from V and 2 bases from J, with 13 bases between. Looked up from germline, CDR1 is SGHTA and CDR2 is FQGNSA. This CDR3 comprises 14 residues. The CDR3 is CASSSRPGPYEQYF. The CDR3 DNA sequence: TGTGCCAGCAGCAGCCGACCAGGGCCCTACGAGCAGTACTTC.

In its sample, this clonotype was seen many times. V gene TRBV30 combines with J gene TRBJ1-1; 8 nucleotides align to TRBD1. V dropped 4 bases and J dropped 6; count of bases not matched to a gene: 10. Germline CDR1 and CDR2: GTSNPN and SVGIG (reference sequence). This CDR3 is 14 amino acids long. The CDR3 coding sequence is TGTGCCTGGACCTCGGACAGGGACAAACCTGAAGCTTTCTTT. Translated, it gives CAWTSDRDKPEAFF.

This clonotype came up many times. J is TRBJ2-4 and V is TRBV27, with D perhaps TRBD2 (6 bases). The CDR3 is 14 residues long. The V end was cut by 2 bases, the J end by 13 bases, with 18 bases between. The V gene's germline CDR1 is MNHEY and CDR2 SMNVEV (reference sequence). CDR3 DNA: TGTGCCAGCAGTTTAGGCGGGACCGCGGCGCGACAGTACTTC. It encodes CASSLGGTAARQYF.

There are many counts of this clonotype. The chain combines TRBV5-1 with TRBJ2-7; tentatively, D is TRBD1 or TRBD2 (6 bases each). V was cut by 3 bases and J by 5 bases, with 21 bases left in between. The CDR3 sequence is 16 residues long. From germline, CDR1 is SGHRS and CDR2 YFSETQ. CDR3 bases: TGCGCCAGCAGCTCCGAGGGGGGCCTCGCTACCAACGAGCAGTACTTC. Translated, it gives CASSSEGGLATNEQYF. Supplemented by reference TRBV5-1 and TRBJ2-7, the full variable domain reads KAGVTQTPRYLIKTRGQQVTLSCSPISGHRSVSWYQQTPGQGLQFLFEYFSETQRNKGNFPGRFSGRQFSNSRSEMNVSTLELGDSALYLCASSSEGGLATNEQYFGPGTRLTVT.

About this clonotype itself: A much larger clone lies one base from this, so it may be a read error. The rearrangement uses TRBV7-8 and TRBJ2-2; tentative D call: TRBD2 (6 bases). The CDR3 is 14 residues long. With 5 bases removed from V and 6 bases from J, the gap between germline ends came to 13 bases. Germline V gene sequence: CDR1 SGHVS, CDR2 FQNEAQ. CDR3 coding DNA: TGTGCCAGCAGCACGACTAGTTTCTCCGGGGAGCTGTTTTTT. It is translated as CASSTTSFSGELFF.

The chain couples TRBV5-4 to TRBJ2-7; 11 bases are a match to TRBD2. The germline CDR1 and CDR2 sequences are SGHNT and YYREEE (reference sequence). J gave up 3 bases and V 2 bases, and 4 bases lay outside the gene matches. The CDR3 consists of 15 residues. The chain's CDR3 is CASSLRLAGFYEQYF. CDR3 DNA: TGTGCCAGCAGCTTAAGACTAGCGGGATTCTACGAGCAGTACTTC. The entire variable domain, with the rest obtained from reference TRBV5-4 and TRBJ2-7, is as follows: ETGVTQSPTHLIKTRGQQVTLRCSSQSGHNTVSWYQQALGQGPQFIFQYYREEENGRGNFPPRFSGLQFPNYSSELNVNALELDDSALYLCASSLRLAGFYEQYFGPGTRLTVT.

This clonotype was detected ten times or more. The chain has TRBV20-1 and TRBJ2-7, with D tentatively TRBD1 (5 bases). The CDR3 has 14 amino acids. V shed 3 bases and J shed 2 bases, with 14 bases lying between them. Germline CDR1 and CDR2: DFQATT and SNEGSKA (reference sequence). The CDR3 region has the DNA TGCAGTGCTAGCGGTGGAGCAGGGCCCTACGAGCAGTACTTC. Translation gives CSASGGAGPYEQYF.

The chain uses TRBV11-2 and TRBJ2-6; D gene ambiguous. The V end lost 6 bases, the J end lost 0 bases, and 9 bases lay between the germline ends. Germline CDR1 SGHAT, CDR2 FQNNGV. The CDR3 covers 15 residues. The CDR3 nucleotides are TGTGCCAGCAGGCCACTGAGCTCTGGGGCCAACGTCCTGACTTTC. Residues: CASRPLSSGANVLTF.